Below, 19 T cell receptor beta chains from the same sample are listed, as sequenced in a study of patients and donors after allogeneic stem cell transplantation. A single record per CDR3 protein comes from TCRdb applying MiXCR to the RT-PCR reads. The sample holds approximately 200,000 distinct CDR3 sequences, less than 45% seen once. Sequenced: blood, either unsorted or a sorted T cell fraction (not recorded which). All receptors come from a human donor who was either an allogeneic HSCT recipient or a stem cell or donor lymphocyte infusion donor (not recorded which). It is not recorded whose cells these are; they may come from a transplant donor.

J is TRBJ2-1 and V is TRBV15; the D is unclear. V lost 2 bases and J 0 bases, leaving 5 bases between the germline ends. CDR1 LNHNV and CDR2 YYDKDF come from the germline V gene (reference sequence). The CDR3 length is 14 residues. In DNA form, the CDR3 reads TGTGCCACCAGCAGATCTGGCTCCTACAATGAGCAGTTCTTC. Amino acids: CATSRSGSYNEQFF.

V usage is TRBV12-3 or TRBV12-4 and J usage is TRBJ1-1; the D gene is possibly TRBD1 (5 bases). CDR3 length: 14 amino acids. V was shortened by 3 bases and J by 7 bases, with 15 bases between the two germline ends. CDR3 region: CASSLVGPQGEAFF. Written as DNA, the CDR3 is TGTGCCAGCAGTTTGGTGGGGCCCCAGGGTGAAGCTTTCTTT.

The chain's CDR3 is CASSQERFYGYTF. CDR3 in DNA: TGTGCCAGCAGCCAAGAGAGATTCTATGGCTACACCTTC. The V gene is TRBV3-1, the J gene TRBJ1-2; D not certain. This CDR3 has 13 amino acids. Germline V gives CDR1 LGHDT, CDR2 YNNKEL (reference sequence). Trimming pared 0 bases from V and 4 bases from J, leaving 6 bases between. The full variable domain, in which reference TRBV3-1 and TRBJ1-2 provide the parts outside the CDR3, is DTAVSQTPKYLVTQMGNDKSIKCEQNLGHDTMYWYKQDSKKFLKIMFSYNNKELIINETVPNRFSPKSPDKAHLNLHINSLELGDSAVYFCASSQERFYGYTFGSGTRLTVV.

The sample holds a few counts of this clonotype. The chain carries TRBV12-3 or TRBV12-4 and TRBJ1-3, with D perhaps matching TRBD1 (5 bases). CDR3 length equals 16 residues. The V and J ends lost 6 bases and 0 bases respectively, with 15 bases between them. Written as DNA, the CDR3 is TGTGCCAGCAGGCCTCCGGGACCCAGCTCTGGAAACACCATATATTTT. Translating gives CASRPPGPSSGNTIYF.

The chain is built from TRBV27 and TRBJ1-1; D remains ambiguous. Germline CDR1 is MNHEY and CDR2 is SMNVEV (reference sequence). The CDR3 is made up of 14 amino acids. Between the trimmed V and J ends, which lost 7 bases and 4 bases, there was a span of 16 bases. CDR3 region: CASTDGLFGTEAFF. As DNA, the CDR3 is TGTGCCAGCACCGACGGACTTTTTGGCACTGAAGCTTTCTTT.

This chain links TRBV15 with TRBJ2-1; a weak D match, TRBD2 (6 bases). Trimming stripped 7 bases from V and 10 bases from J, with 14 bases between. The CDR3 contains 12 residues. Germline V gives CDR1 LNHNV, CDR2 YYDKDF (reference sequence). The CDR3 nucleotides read TGTGCCACCACTGCCGTCGGAGGGGAGCAGTTCTTC. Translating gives CATTAVGGEQFF.

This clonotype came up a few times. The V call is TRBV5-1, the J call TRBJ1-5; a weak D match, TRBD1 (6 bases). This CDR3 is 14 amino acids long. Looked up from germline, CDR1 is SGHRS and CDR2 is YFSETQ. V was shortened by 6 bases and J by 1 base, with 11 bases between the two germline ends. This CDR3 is CASKRDTSNQPQHF. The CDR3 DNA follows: TGCGCCAGCAAGCGGGACACGAGCAATCAGCCCCAGCATTTT.

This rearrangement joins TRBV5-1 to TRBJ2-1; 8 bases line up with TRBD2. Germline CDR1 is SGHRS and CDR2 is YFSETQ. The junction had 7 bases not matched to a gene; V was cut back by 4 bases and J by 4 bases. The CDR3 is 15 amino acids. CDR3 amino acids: CASSQMTSAYNEQFF. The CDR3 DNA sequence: TGCGCCAGCAGCCAAATGACTAGCGCGTACAATGAGCAGTTCTTC.

The CDR3, as DNA: TGTGCCTGGATGGGGTCTAGCGGGACCAAGGGGCCGTTCTTC. Protein product: CAWMGSSGTKGPFF. The genes are TRBV30 and TRBJ2-1; TRBD2 matches 9 bases. The CDR3 has 14 amino acids. The germline gives CDR1 GTSNPN, CDR2 SVGIG (reference sequence). The V and J ends lost 4 bases and 15 bases, in that order; junction bases with no gene match: 16.

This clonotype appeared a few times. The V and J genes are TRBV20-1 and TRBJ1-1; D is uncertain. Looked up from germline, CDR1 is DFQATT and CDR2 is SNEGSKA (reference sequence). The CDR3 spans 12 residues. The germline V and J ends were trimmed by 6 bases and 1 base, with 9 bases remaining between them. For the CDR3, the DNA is TGCAGTGCGCCCGTGACGAACACTGAAGCTTTCTTT. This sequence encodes CSAPVTNTEAFF.

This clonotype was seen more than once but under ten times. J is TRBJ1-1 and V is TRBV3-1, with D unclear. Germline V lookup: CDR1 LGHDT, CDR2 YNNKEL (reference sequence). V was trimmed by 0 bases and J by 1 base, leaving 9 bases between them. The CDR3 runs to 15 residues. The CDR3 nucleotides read TGTGCCAGCAGCCAAGATCCTTGGACGAACACTGAAGCTTTCTTT. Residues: CASSQDPWTNTEAFF.

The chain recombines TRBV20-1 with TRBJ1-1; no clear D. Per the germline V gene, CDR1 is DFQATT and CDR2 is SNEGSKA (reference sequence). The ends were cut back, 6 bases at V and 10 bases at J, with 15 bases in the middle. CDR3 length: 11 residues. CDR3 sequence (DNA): TGCAGTGCAGTCCGGCCGCCTCTAGCTTTCTTT. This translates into CSAVRPPLAFF.

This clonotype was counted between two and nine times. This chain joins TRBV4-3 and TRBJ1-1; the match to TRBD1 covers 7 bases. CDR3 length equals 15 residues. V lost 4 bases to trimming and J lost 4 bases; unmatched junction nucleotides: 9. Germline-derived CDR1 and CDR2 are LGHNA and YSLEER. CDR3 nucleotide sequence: TGCGCCAGCAGCCGATCAGACAGGGCGGGCACTGAAGCTTTCTTT. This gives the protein CASSRSDRAGTEAFF.

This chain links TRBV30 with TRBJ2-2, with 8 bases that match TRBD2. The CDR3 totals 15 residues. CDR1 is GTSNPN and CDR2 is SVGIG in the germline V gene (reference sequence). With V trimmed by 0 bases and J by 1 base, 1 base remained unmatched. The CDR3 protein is CAWSVAGVNTGELFF. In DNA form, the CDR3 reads TGTGCCTGGAGTGTAGCGGGAGTGAACACCGGGGAGCTGTTTTTT.

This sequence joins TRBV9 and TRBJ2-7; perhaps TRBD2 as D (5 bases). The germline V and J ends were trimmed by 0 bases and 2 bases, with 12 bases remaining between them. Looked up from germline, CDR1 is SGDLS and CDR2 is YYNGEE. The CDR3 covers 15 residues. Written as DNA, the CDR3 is TGTGCCAGCAGCGTAGGTCGGGATCCCCCCTACGAGCAGTACTTC. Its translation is CASSVGRDPPYEQYF.

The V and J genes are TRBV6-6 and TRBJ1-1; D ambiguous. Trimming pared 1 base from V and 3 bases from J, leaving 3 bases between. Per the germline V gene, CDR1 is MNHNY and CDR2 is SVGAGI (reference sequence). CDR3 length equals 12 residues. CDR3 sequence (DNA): TGTGCCAGCAGTTACTGGGACACTGAAGCTTTCTTT. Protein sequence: CASSYWDTEAFF.

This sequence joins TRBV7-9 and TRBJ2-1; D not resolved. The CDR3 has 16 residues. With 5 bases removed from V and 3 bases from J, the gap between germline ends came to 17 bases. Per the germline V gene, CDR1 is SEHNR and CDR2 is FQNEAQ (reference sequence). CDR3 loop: CASSPGEVWNYNEQFF. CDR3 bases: TGTGCCAGCAGCCCAGGCGAGGTCTGGAACTACAATGAGCAGTTCTTC.

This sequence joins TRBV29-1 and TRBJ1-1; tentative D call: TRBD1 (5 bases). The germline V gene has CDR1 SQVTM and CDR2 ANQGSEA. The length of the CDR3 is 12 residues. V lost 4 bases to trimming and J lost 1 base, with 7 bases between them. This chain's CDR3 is CSVAGANTEAFF. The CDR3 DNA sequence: TGCAGCGTTGCCGGGGCGAACACTGAAGCTTTCTTT.

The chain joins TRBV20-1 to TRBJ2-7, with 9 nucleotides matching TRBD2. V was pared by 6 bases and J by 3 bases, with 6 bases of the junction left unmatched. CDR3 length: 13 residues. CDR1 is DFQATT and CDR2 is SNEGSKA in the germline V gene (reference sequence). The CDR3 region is CSAGGLAVYEQYF. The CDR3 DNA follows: TGCAGTGCCGGGGGACTAGCAGTCTACGAGCAGTACTTC.